This TCR beta chain was identified in a study of cytomegalovirus exposure and HLA in healthy donors. This CDR3 has 13 amino acids. V lost 6 bases, J lost 6 bases, and 12 bases lay in between. In germline, CDR1 is ENHRY, CDR2 SYGVKD. Study observations and caveats: Researchers reported in a later analysis that a missense DCLRE1C variant was tied to TCR beta V- and J-gene trimming. Later analysis identified several of the most significant clusters that appeared linked to common viral pathogens. Among CMV-associated TCR beta chains, most appeared HLA-restricted in a later analysis.

In regard to this clone: Antigen specificity is unknown.

The PCR contained 60 Vbeta and 13 Jbeta primers. Using immunoSEQ multiplex PCR, the repertoire was profiled, and TCRdb retains in-frame clones only, with some absent. The repertoire holds approximately 170,000 clones, with roughly 79% as singletons. Sequencing used PBMCs. This receptor was taken from a woman aged 30 to 39 in good health and CMV-seropositive. This chain links TRBV10-3 with TRBJ2-1; D call uncertain. CDR3: CAIRKEEANEQFF. DNA for the CDR3: TGTGCCATCAGAAAAGAGGAAGCCAATGAGCAGTTCTTC.